This TCR beta chain was captured in a study of T cells after yellow fever vaccination. V was cut by 8 bases and J by 4 bases, with 14 bases left in between. This CDR3 has 12 residues. In germline, CDR1 is SQVTM, CDR2 ANQGSEA. Study-level findings and limits: Faster peaking, at day 5 versus 15, marked a secondary response that was weaker. Just a small share of clonotypes turned up in the CD4 compartment as well as the CD8 compartment. Sorted repertoires could include abundant contaminating clonotypes from bulk cells.

MiXCR, run by TCRdb on the 5' RACE reads, gives a single entry per CDR3 protein. The sample records around 600,000 distinct CDR3 sequences, roughly 12% being singletons. To note about this clonotype: Its antigen is still unknown.

The J gene is TRBJ2-5, the V gene TRBV29-1; D remains ambiguous. The sequence derives from a man in his thirties or forties who received the YFV17D yellow fever vaccine. The sample here was PBMCs, taken on the day of the yellow fever booster vaccination. CDR3 residues: CSIHRPGETQYF. In DNA, the CDR3 is TGCAGCATTCACCGACCTGGAGAGACCCAGTACTTC.